This T cell receptor beta chain was profiled in a study of blood T cell repertoires in COVID-19. Study summary: COVID-19 samples collected from the United States, Italy and Spain covered acute and convalescent phases. T cells, B-cell-depleted T cells, or PBMCs supplied cDNA or gDNA.

As handled by the study authors: Counts of nucleated cells, estimated from reference gene primer amplification, were obtained. Some clones are missing from TCRdb's copy, which holds only in-frame ones; the method was immunoSEQ multiplex PCR. Clonal size and the V and J genes are those of that table, whereas D and trimming came from the DNA. The sample yields 100,000 to 150,000 clones, about 88% seen once. In germline, CDR1 is LGHNT, CDR2 FRNRAP. The J segment lost 1 base and the V segment lost 4 bases, leaving 3 bases of the junction unmatched. The CDR3 is made up of 15 amino acids. The sample was peripheral blood. This TCR came from a human donor in a cohort sampled during active COVID-19. The chain employs TRBV12-5 and TRBJ2-5, with 10 bases identical to TRBD1. The CDR3 region has the DNA TGTGCTAGTGGTTCGGGACAGGGGCCCCAAGAGACCCAGTACTTC. Its translation is CASGSGQGPQETQYF. The whole variable domain, remainder taken from reference TRBV12-5 and TRBJ2-5, is DARVTQTPRHKVTEMGQEVTMRCQPILGHNTVFWYRQTMMQGLELLAYFRNRAPLDDSGMPKDRFSAEMPDATLATLKIQPSEPRDSAVYFCASGSGQGPQETQYFGPGTRLLVL.